The T cell receptor (beta chain) under discussion was sequenced for a study of T cells of healthy individuals. There are 15 residues in the CDR3. There are a few counts of this clonotype. TCRdb re-derived calls from the 5' RACE reads in MiXCR, one entry per CDR3 protein. The data contain 53,000 or so distinct CDR3 sequences, roughly 15% of them singletons. This receptor was taken from a human donor in good health. The genes are TRBV21-1 and TRBJ2-2; no check of the table's D call, TRBD1, against the DNA was made. TRBV21-1 is annotated as a pseudogene. The CDR3 DNA sequence: TGTGCCAGCAGCTCCCGCCGGGACCCGGGGGGGGAGCTGTTTTTT. Residues: CASSSRRDPGGELFF.